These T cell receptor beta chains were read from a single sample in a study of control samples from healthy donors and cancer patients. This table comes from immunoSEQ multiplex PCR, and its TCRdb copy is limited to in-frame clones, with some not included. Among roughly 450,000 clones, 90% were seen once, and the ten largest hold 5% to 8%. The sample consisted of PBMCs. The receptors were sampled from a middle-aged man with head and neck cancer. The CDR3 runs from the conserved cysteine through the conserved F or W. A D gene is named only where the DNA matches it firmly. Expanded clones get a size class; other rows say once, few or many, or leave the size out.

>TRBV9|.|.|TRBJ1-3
TGTGCCAGCAGCGCCGAGGGCGGTAGCTCTGGAAACACCATATATTTT
CASSAEGGSSGNTIYF
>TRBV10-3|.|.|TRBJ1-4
TGTGCCATCAGTCCTCTGGGGTCTAATGAAAAACTGTTTTTT
CAISPLGSNEKLFF
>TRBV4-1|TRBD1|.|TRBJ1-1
TGCGCCAGCAGCCGAGGGGACAGTTACGCTGAAGCTTTCTTT
CASSRGDSYAEAFF
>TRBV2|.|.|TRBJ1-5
TGTGCCAGCAGTGAGGGCAATCAGCCCCAGCATTTT
CASSEGNQPQHF
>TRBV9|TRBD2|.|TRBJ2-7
TGTGCCAGCAGCAAAGCGGGAGGTTTTTACGAGCAGTACTTC
CASSKAGGFYEQYF
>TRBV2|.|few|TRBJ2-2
TGTGGCAGAGGGTCGAACACCGGGGAGCTGTTTTTT
CGRGSNTGELFF
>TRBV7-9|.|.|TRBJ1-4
TGTGCCAGCAGCCATACCCGGGCCGCTGCTAATGAAAAACTGTTTTTT
CASSHTRAAANEKLFF
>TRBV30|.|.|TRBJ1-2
TGTGCCTGGAGTGAAGGGTGGTCTGGTTTACGCGATGGCTACACCTTC
CAWSEGWSGLRDGYTF
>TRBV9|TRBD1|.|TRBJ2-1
TGTGCCAGCAGCGTAGAGGGGGCGCAAGGTGAGCAGTTCTTC
CASSVEGAQGEQFF
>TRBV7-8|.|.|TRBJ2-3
TGTGCCAGCAGAAAATCGGCAGATACGCAGTATTTT
CASRKSADTQYF
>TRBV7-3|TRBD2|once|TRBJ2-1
TGTGCCAGCAGCCAGCCGGGACTAGCGGGGGGGCATGAGCAGTTCTTC
CASSQPGLAGGHEQFF
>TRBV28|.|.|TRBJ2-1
TGTGCCAGCAGGCGGACGGAGTTGGTTGATGAGCAGTTCTTC
CASRRTELVDEQFF
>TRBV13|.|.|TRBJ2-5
TGTGCCAGCAGCTTAGGGACACGACAAGAGACCCAGTACTTC
CASSLGTRQETQYF
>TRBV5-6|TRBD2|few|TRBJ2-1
TGTGCCAGCAGCTTACGGACTAGCGTCGACAATGAGCAGTTCTTC
CASSLRTSVDNEQFF
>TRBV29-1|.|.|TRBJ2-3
TGCAGCGGCCACCGACAGGGAGGCACGCAGTATTTT
CSGHRQGGTQYF
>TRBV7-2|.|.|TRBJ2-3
TGTGCCAGCAGCTCATCGAGGGGATGGAACACAGATACGCAGTATTTT
CASSSSRGWNTDTQYF
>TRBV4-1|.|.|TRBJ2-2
TGCGCCAGCAGCCCCCGAAGGGTCACCGGGGAGCTGTTTTTT
CASSPRRVTGELFF
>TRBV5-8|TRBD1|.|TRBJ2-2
TGTGCCAGCAGCTCTGACAGGGTTTCAACCGGGGAGCTGTTTTTT
CASSSDRVSTGELFF
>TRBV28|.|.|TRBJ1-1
TGTGCCAGCAGTTTGAACAGAGGAGGGACCACTGAAGCTTTCTTT
CASSLNRGGTTEAFF
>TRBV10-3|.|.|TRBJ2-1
TGTGCCATCAGTGACAACAGCAAGAATGAGCAGTTCTTC
CAISDNSKNEQFF
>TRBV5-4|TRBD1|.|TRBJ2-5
TGTGCCAGCAGCCCGCGGACAGGGGGAGCCTTATTGGAGACCCAGTACTTC
CASSPRTGGALLETQYF
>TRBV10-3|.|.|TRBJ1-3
TGTGCCATCAGTGAGTCCCAGGGAAACACCATATATTTT
CAISESQGNTIYF
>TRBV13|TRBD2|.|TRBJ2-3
TGTGCCAGCAGCTTCGGGACTAGTGGCGCAGATACGCAGTATTTT
CASSFGTSGADTQYF
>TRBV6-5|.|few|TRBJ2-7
TGTGCCAGCATGGGAAGCTCCTACGAGCAGTACTTC
CASMGSSYEQYF
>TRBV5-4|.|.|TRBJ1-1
TGTGCCAGCAGCTTGAGAGGAAGCACTGAAGCTTTCTTT
CASSLRGSTEAFF
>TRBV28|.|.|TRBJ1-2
TGTGCCAGCAGTACAGGGTCCTACTATGGCTACACCTTC
CASSTGSYYGYTF
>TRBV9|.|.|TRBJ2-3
TGTGCCAGCAGCGTAGGGACTAACACAGATACGCAGTATTTT
CASSVGTNTDTQYF
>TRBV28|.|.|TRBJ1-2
TGTGCCAGCAGCGCGATACAGGGTTATGGCTACACCTTC
CASSAIQGYGYTF
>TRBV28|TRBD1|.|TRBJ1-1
TGTGCCAGCACCGCACAGGGGGCGAGAACTGAAGCTTTCTTT
CASTAQGARTEAFF
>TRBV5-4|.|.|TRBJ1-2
TGTGCCAGCAGCTTGAGTGTCGCAGGCGGGTCATTTGGCTACACCTTC
CASSLSVAGGSFGYTF
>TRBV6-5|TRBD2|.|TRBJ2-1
TGTGCCAGCAGTTACTCACTAGCGGGAGCGGACAATGAGCAGTTCTTC
CASSYSLAGADNEQFF
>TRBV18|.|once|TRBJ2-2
TGTGCCACCTTAAAGTCCAGGGCCGAGAACACCGGGGAGCTGTTTTTT
CATLKSRAENTGELFF
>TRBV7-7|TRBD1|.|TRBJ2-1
TGTGCTAGCAGCCCCGGACAGGGGGGCTACAATGAGCAGTTCTTC
CASSPGQGGYNEQFF
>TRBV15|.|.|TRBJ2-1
TGTGCCACCAGCAGAGGGGACATAGGCTCCTACAATGAGCAGTTCTTC
CATSRGDIGSYNEQFF
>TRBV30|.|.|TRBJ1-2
TGTGCCTGGGTGGTGGGTGGCTCAAACTATGGCTACACCTTC
CAWVVGGSNYGYTF
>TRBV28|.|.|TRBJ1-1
TGTGCCAGCAGTTCGCCCGGACGGGAAAATGAAGCTTTCTTT
CASSSPGRENEAFF
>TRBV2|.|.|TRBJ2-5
TGTGCCAGCAGTGCGAATAGCGGAGCGCAAGAGACCCAGTACTTC
CASSANSGAQETQYF
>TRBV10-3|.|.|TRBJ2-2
TGTGCCATCAGTGAGTCTTGGGGGGAGCTGTTTTTT
CAISESWGELFF
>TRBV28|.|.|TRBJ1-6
TGTGCCAGCAGTCCCACTGGTCTCAGCTCCTATAATTCACCCCTCCACTTT
CASSPTGLSSYNSPLHF
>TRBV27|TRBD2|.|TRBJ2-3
TGTGCCAGCAGTCCCCTCAGCACTAGCGGGATCTTAGATACGCAGTATTTT
CASSPLSTSGILDTQYF
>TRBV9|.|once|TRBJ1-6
TGTGCCAGCAGCGTAGTGGGAGATTCACCCCTCCACTTT
CASSVVGDSPLHF
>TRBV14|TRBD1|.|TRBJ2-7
TGTGCCAGCAGCCGGGACAGGACTTCCTACGAGCAGTACTTC
CASSRDRTSYEQYF
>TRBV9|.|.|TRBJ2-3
TGTGCCAGCAGCGTAGGGGTCCGGATTCCGACTGGTACGCAGTATTTT
CASSVGVRIPTGTQYF
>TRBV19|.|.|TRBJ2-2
TGTGCCAGTAGTATACAGGCTATGGGCAGGTCCGGGGAGCTGTTTTTT
CASSIQAMGRSGELFF
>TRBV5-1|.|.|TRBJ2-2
TGCGCCAGCAGCTTGAATGGGGGGACGGGGAGGCACACCGGGGAGCTGTTTTTT
CASSLNGGTGRHTGELFF
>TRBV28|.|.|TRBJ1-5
TGTGCCAGCAGTTTAGGGGGACCGATAAGCAATCAGCCCCAGCATTTT
CASSLGGPISNQPQHF
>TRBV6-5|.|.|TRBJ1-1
TGTGCCAGCAGTTACTCGGGGGGCAGAGAGAACACTGAAGCTTTCTTT
CASSYSGGRENTEAFF
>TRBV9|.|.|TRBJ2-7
TGTGCCAGCAGCGTAGAGGAGGGGGGACTGGATCGGCAGTACTTC
CASSVEEGGLDRQYF
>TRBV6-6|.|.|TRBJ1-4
TGTGCCAGCACAGGTGCAACTAATGAAAAACTGTTTTTT
CASTGATNEKLFF
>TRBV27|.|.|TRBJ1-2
TGTGCCAGCCAAGGTCCAAGGGGCTATGGCTACACCTTC
CASQGPRGYGYTF
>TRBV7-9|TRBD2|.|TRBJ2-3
TGTGCCAGCAGCCCGATCGGGCGGGAGTTTAGAAGCACAGATACGCAGTATTTT
CASSPIGREFRSTDTQYF
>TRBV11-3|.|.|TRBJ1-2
TGTGCCAGCAGCTTGTCGGCCCACTATGGCTACACCTTC
CASSLSAHYGYTF
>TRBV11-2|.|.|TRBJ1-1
TGTGCCAGCAGCTTAGCCCCGGATTCCTACACTGAAGCTTTCTTT
CASSLAPDSYTEAFF
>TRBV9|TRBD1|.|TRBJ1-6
TGTGCCAGCAGCGTAGACCACAGGGGGGAGGCACCCCTCCACTTT
CASSVDHRGEAPLHF
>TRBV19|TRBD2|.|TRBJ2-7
TGTGCCAGTAGTATAGGCGCTAGCGGGAGTTACGAGCAGTACTTC
CASSIGASGSYEQYF